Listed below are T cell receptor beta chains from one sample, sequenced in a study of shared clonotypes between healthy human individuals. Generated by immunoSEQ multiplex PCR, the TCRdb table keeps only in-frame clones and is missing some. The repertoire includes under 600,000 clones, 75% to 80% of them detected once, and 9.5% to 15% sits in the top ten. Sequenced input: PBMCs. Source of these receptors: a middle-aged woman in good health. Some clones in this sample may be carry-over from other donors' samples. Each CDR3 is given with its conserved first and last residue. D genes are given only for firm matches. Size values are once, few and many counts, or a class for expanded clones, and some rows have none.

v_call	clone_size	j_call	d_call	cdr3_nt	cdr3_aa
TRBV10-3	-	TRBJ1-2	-	TGTGCCATCAGTGAGGTGGGGAACGGCTACACCTTC	CAISEVGNGYTF
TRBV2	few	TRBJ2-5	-	TGTGCCAGCAGTGAAGGGACTAGGGGGGAGACCCAGTACTTC	CASSEGTRGETQYF
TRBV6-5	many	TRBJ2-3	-	TGTGCCAGCAGCATCGACAGGACACGATATACGCAGTATTTT	CASSIDRTRYTQYF
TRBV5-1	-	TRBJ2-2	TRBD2	TGCGCCAGCAGCCCAAGGACTAGCGGGAACACCGGGGAGCTGTTTTTT	CASSPRTSGNTGELFF
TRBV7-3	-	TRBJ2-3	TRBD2	TGTGCCAGCAGCCCTAGCGGGAGCACAGATACGCAGTATTTT	CASSPSGSTDTQYF
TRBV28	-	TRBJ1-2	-	TGTGCCAGCCTGACCTCTAGGGAAGGCTACACCTTC	CASLTSREGYTF
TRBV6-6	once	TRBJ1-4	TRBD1	TGTGCCAGCAGAAAACAGGGGTTCAGTGAAAAACTGTTTTTT	CASRKQGFSEKLFF
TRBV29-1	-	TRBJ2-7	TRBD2	TGCAGCGCAAAACTAGCGGGAGCAGGTTACGAGCAGTACTTC	CSAKLAGAGYEQYF
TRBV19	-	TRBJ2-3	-	TGTGCCAGTAGTATCGGCGTGGATACGCAGTATTTT	CASSIGVDTQYF
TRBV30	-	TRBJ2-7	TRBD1	TGTGCCTGGAGGGGACAGGGGTTGAACGAGCAGTACTTC	CAWRGQGLNEQYF
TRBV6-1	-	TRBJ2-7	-	TGTGCCAGCAGTGAATGGAAACAGTACTTC	CASSEWKQYF
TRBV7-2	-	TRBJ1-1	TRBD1	TGTGCCAGCACCCGACAGGGGGCGCGAACTGAAGCTTTCTTT	CASTRQGARTEAFF
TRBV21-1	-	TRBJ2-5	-	TGTGCCAGCAGCAAACGGACAGGGGAGGCCCTCCAAGAGACCCAGTACTTC	CASSKRTGEALQETQYF
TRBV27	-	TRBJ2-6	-	TGTGCCAGCAGCCAATTAGGTGGGGCCAACGTCCTGACTTTC	CASSQLGGANVLTF
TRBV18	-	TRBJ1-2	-	TGTGCCAGCTCACCAGACAGGTGGTATGGCTACACCTTC	CASSPDRWYGYTF
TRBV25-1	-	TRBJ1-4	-	TGTGCCAGCCTCCCGAGGGGCACTAATGAAAAACTGTTTTTT	CASLPRGTNEKLFF
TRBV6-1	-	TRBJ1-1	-	TGTGCCAGCAGTGAGGCCCTCAGCGTCTATCGCTATGAAGCTTTCTTT	CASSEALSVYRYEAFF
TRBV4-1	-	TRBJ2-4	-	TGCGCCAGCAGCCCGACCACGAACATTCAGTACTTC	CASSPTTNIQYF
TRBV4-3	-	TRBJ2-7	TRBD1	TGCGCCAGCAGTCCCGGGACAGGGGGCTACGAGCAGTACTTC	CASSPGTGGYEQYF
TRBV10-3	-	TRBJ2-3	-	TGTGCCATCACCTCCGTGGGCACAGATACGCAGTATTTT	CAITSVGTDTQYF
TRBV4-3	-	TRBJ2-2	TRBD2	TGCGCCAGCAGCCAGGTGGCCACTAGCGGGAGAGGTGCCGGGGAGCTGTTTTTT	CASSQVATSGRGAGELFF
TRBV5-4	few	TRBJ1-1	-	TGTGCCAGCAGCTTGATAAGGGGCTTGAACACTGAAGCTTTCTTT	CASSLIRGLNTEAFF
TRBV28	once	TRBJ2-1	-	TGTGCCAGCAGTTTTGGGAGACAGGACAATGAGCAGTTCTTC	CASSFGRQDNEQFF
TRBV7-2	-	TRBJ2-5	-	TGTGCCAGCAGCCAACCGGGACTGAAAGAGACCCAGTACTTC	CASSQPGLKETQYF
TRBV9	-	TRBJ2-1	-	TGTGCCAGCAGCCCAGGAGTGAGCTCCTACAATGAGCAGTTCTTC	CASSPGVSSYNEQFF
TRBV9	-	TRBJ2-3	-	TGTGCCAGCAGCGTAGACAGCTTTGGCACAGATACGCAGTATTTT	CASSVDSFGTDTQYF
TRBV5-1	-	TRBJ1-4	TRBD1	TGCGCCAGCAGCACGACAGGGGCCAATGAAAAACTGTTTTTT	CASSTTGANEKLFF
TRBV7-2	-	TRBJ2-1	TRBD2	TGTGCCAGCAGCTTATTAGCGGCCGCGGGGGATCAGTTCTTC	CASSLLAAAGDQFF
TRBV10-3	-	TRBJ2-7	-	TGTGCCATCAGTGAGTCGGGGGTCGGCGAGCAGTACTTC	CAISESGVGEQYF
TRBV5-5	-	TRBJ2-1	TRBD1	TGTGCCAGCAGCTTCGGACAGGGCTCCTACAATGAGCAGTTCTTC	CASSFGQGSYNEQFF
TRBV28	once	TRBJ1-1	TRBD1	TGTGCCAGCAGTCACAGGGGGCGGATGGTGGCCAAAGCTTTCTTT	CASSHRGRMVAKAFF
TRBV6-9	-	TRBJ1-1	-	TGTGCCAGCAGTTACTCGTGGGACAACACTGAAGCTTTCTTT	CASSYSWDNTEAFF
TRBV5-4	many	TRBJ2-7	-	TGTGCCAGCAGCTTCGGAATCTACGAGCAGTACTTC	CASSFGIYEQYF
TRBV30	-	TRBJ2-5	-	TGTGCCTGGAGTTGGGCTGCCGCGGGAGAGACCCAGTACTTC	CAWSWAAAGETQYF
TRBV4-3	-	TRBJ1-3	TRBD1	TGCGCCAGCAGCCAAGCGAAGGCAGGGGGCCCTGGAAACACCATATATTTT	CASSQAKAGGPGNTIYF
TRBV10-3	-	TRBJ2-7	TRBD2	TGTGCCATCCCCCGGACTAGCGGCCACGAGCAGTACTTC	CAIPRTSGHEQYF
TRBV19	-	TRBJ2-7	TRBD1	TGTGCCAGTAGTGCCTCCGGGACAGGGGTTTACGAGCAGTACTTC	CASSASGTGVYEQYF
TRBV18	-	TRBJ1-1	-	TGTGCCAGCTCGCAACAGGGTGGGAGGACTGAAGCTTTCTTT	CASSQQGGRTEAFF
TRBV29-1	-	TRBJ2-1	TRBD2	TGCAGCGTTGCCCGGACTAGCGGCAGCAATGAGCAGTTCTTC	CSVARTSGSNEQFF
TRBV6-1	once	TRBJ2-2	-	TGTGCCAGCAGTGTAGAGCGCCCCGGGGAGCTGTTTTTT	CASSVERPGELFF